These 10 T cell receptor beta chains originate from one sample sequenced in a study of OX40 agonist ivuxolimab in advanced cancers. Sequencing was performed with immunoSEQ multiplex PCR; in TCRdb, only in-frame clones are kept and a portion is missing. The sample consists of tens of thousands of clones, around 90% of them appearing once. The sample in question was CD4+ or CD8+ T cells sorted from blood, obtained in a trial of the OX40 agonist ivuxolimab. The receptors derive from an adult with an advanced solid tumor such as melanoma, head and neck, liver or kidney cancer.

The rearrangement joins TRBV4-2 to TRBJ2-1; tentatively, D is TRBD2 (5 bases). This CDR3 is 15 amino acids long. The germline CDR1 and CDR2 sequences are LGHNA and YNFKEQ. The V end was cut by 0 bases, the J end by 4 bases, with 10 bases between. In DNA, the CDR3 is TGTGCCAGCAGCCAAGAGAGGGCCTCATACAATGAGCAGTTCTTC. It codes for CASSQERASYNEQFF.

The rearrangement links TRBV19 to TRBJ2-7, with D tentatively TRBD1 (6 bases). With 5 bases removed from V and 1 base from J, the gap between germline ends came to 12 bases. The germline V gene encodes CDR1 LNHDA and CDR2 SQIVND (reference sequence). This CDR3 is built from 14 residues. The CDR3: CASSSIGQSYEQYF. DNA of the CDR3: TGTGCCAGTAGTTCGATTGGACAGTCCTACGAGCAGTACTTC.

CDR3 sequence: CASSRDGDNYGYTF. The CDR3 DNA is TGCGCCAGCAGCCGGGACGGGGATAACTATGGCTACACCTTC. The chain employs TRBV5-1 and TRBJ1-2; a weak D match, TRBD1 (5 bases). Germline CDR1 is SGHRS and CDR2 is YFSETQ. The CDR3 covers 14 residues. Trimming took off 4 bases at V and 1 base at J, with 11 bases between the two ends.

The V gene is TRBV30, the J gene TRBJ1-4; the D gene is possibly TRBD1 (6 bases). Trimming shortened V by 5 bases and J by 4 bases, and 17 bases separated the two germline ends. CDR3 size: 15 residues. Germline V gene sequence: CDR1 GTSNPN, CDR2 SVGIG (reference sequence). CDR3 DNA sequence: TGTGCCTGGCGAATTAGGGGGGTCGGTAATGAAAAACTGTTTTTT. Its protein is CAWRIRGVGNEKLFF.

Notes on this clone: This CDR3 is also generated by other DNA sequences in the sample. J is TRBJ2-3 and V is TRBV18; D is unresolved. CDR1 and CDR2 from the germline V gene are KGHSH and LQKENI. The V gene lost 2 bases and the J gene lost 2 bases, with 2 bases spanning the gap. This CDR3 has 12 residues. In nucleotides, the CDR3 is TGTGCCAGCTCACCATCCACAGATACGCAGTATTTT. Its protein product is CASSPSTDTQYF. Based on the CDR3 plus reference TRBV18 and TRBJ2-3, the full variable domain is NAGVMQNPRHLVRRRGQEARLRCSPMKGHSHVYWYRQLPEEGLKFMVYLQKENIIDESGMPKERFSAEFPKEGPSILRIQQVVRGDSAAYFCASSPSTDTQYFGPGTRLTVL.

This rearrangement joins TRBV7-8 to TRBJ2-1; TRBD2 matches at 9 bases. This CDR3 region has 19 residues. The V gene end was trimmed by 5 bases and the J gene end by 0 bases; junction bases not matched to a gene: 14. The V gene's germline CDR1 is SGHVS and CDR2 FQNEAQ. The CDR3: CASSTRGSGGQSSYNEQFF. CDR3 in DNA: TGTGCCAGCAGCACGAGGGGTAGCGGGGGCCAGAGCTCCTACAATGAGCAGTTCTTC.

The chain employs TRBV19 and TRBJ2-2, with 15 positions matching TRBD2. Germline lookup yields CDR1 LNHDA and CDR2 SQIVND (reference sequence). The CDR3 totals 18 residues. J gave up 3 bases and V 6 bases, and 8 bases lay outside the gene matches. The CDR3 sequence is CASRRGLAGGMDTGELFF. The CDR3 DNA reads TGTGCCAGTAGAAGGGGACTAGCGGGGGGTATGGACACCGGGGAGCTGTTTTTT.

The chain employs TRBV5-4 and TRBJ2-1; D is uncertain. The germline gives CDR1 SGHNT, CDR2 YYREEE (reference sequence). The CDR3 is 13 amino acids. The germline V and J ends were trimmed by 0 bases and 3 bases, with 4 bases remaining between them. For the CDR3, the DNA is TGTGCCAGCAGCTTGGAAATCTACAATGAGCAGTTCTTC. It yields the protein CASSLEIYNEQFF.

This clone was picked up a small number of times. The V and J genes are TRBV10-3 and TRBJ2-3; D is uncertain. Germline V gene data show CDR1 as ENHRY and CDR2 as SYGVKD. Trimming removed 6 bases from V and 3 bases from J, with 16 bases in between. The CDR3 runs to 15 residues. This CDR3 reads CAISDPKERTDTQYF. Written as DNA, the CDR3 is TGTGCCATCAGCGATCCCAAGGAACGGACAGATACGCAGTATTTT.

This clone has just a few counts. This chain connects TRBV7-2 to TRBJ1-5; 9 bases are shared with TRBD1. Per the germline V gene, CDR1 is SGHTA and CDR2 is FQGNSA. V was pared by 6 bases and J by 1 base, with 4 bases of the junction left unmatched. The CDR3 loop spans 15 amino acids. For the CDR3, the DNA is TGTGCCAGCAGTCGACAGGGGGGGAGCAATCAGCCCCAGCATTTT. Encoded protein: CASSRQGGSNQPQHF.